The T cell receptor (beta chain) under discussion was sequenced for a study of beta chain features in type 1 diabetes. Overall study context: Age and gender were similar between patients and healthy donors, as were cell yields.

Study-level findings and limits: Short templates might get an advantage during PCR, and this would be equal in patients and controls. Among patients, naive, central memory and Treg TCRB repertoires appeared more similar than among healthy donors.

Of note for this clone: The antigen is not known.

cDNA synthesis used the whole RNA isolate, giving expressed TCRB sequences. Naive, central memory and regulatory T cell samples yielded around 3.6 million reads on average. Some clones are missing from TCRdb's copy, which holds only in-frame ones; the method was immunoSEQ multiplex PCR. The sample holds 350,000 or so clones, around 20% seen once. Trimming cost V 0 bases and J 4 bases, with 18 bases left between them. Germline values: CDR1 LGHNA, CDR2 YNFKEQ. The CDR3 is made up of 17 amino acids. What was sequenced was naive CD4+ T cells from blood. The rearrangement joins TRBV4-2 to TRBJ1-2, with D maybe TRBD1 (5 bases). This receptor was taken from a woman aged 18-35 years in good health. This CDR3 reads CASSQDLQSGGIYGYTF. The CDR3 region has the DNA TGTGCCAGCAGCCAAGATCTTCAATCGGGGGGAATCTATGGCTACACCTTC.